Listed below are T cell receptor beta chains from one sample, sequenced in a study of shared clonotypes between healthy human individuals. The data were produced by immunoSEQ multiplex PCR, yet TCRdb's version contains in-frame clones alone and is incomplete. The table has roughly 1,100,000 clones, around 76% seen once. Sequenced material: memory CD4+ T cells sorted from blood. These receptors all come from a man between 18 and 35 years old in good health. Both conserved end residues are part of each CDR3. Fields, in order: clone size, D gene, V gene, J gene, CDR3 length, CDR3 protein, CDR3 DNA. D genes are given only for firm matches. Clone size, where shown, is once, few, many, or a class for clones that have expanded.

>NA|TRBD1|TRBV5-1|TRBJ2-7|16
CATSTGQGMGTYEQYF
TGCGCCACCTCAACGGGACAGGGGATGGGAACCTACGAGCAGTACTTC
>NA|NA|TRBV6-5|TRBJ1-4|14
CASRTQGAGGKLFF
TGTGCCAGCAGGACACAGGGCGCCGGCGGGAAACTGTTTTTT
>NA|NA|TRBV18|TRBJ1-5|13
CASSPGEAQPQHF
TGTGCCAGCTCACCGGGGGAGGCTCAGCCCCAGCATTTT
>NA|TRBD1|TRBV10-3|TRBJ1-3|15
CAIMGQPTSGNTIYF
TGTGCCATCATGGGACAGCCCACCTCTGGAAACACCATATATTTT
>NA|NA|TRBV2|TRBJ2-3|13
CASLFIAPDTQYF
TGTGCCAGCCTATTTATAGCCCCAGATACGCAGTATTTT
>NA|TRBD1|TRBV30|TRBJ1-6|15
CALRGGQSYNSPLHF
TGTGCCCTGAGAGGGGGACAGAGTTATAATTCACCCCTCCACTTT
>NA|TRBD1|TRBV2|TRBJ1-1|13
CASDQTGVREAFF
TGTGCCAGCGATCAGACAGGGGTCAGAGAAGCTTTCTTT
>NA|NA|TRBV30|TRBJ1-5|13
CAWSEDRGQPQHF
TGTGCCTGGTCCGAAGACAGAGGGCAGCCCCAGCATTTT
>NA|NA|TRBV2|TRBJ2-7|12
CASSDGPPGQYF
TGTGCCAGCAGTGATGGACCCCCAGGGCAGTACTTC
>NA|TRBD1|TRBV5-1|TRBJ2-7|15
CASSQTGTGAYEQYF
TGCGCCAGCAGCCAGACCGGGACAGGGGCCTACGAGCAGTACTTC
>NA|TRBD2|TRBV28|TRBJ2-5|16
CASSTSGRAKGETQYF
TGTGCCAGCAGCACTAGCGGGAGGGCCAAGGGAGAGACCCAGTACTTC
>NA|NA|TRBV5-1|TRBJ2-3|12
CASSSGGLGQYF
TGCGCCAGCAGCTCCGGGGGACTCGGGCAGTATTTT
>NA|NA|TRBV5-1|TRBJ2-7|14
CASSLEGGKYEQYF
TGCGCCAGCAGCTTGGAGGGGGGCAAATACGAGCAGTACTTC
>NA|NA|TRBV5-6|TRBJ2-3|15
CASSFETASTDTQYF
TGTGCCAGCAGCTTTGAGACAGCCAGCACAGATACGCAGTATTTT
>NA|NA|TRBV18|TRBJ1-2|16
CASSPMTGVVNYGYTF
TGTGCCAGCTCACCAATGACAGGAGTTGTTAACTATGGCTACACCTTC
>NA|NA|TRBV5-8|TRBJ2-3|15
CASSFTGGDTDTQYF
TGTGCCAGCAGCTTCACGGGCGGAGACACAGATACGCAGTATTTT
>NA|NA|TRBV27|TRBJ1-4|15
CASSLYRTSNEKLFF
TGTGCCAGCAGTTTATACCGGACAAGTAATGAAAAACTGTTTTTT
>NA|NA|TRBV4-1|TRBJ1-4|16
CASSQGTGRGNEKLFF
TGCGCCAGCAGCCAAGGAACAGGGAGGGGGAATGAAAAACTGTTTTTT
>medium-sized|NA|TRBV19|TRBJ2-3|14
CASRDLGSTDTQYF
TGTGCCAGTAGGGACCTAGGGAGCACAGATACGCAGTATTTT
>NA|TRBD2|TRBV10-2|TRBJ2-2|16
CASRGLAGGGAGELFF
TGCGCCAGCAGAGGACTAGCGGGAGGGGGCGCCGGGGAGCTGTTTTTT
>NA|TRBD2|TRBV30|TRBJ2-7|14
CAWSSGTSAHEQYF
TGTGCCTGGAGCTCCGGGACTAGCGCCCACGAGCAGTACTTC
>NA|NA|TRBV2|TRBJ2-1|13
CASSERRSNEQFF
TGTGCCAGCAGTGAGAGACGGAGCAATGAGCAGTTCTTC
>NA|TRBD2|TRBV30|TRBJ2-2|14
CAWRGAGSYGELFF
TGTGCCTGGAGGGGAGCGGGGAGCTACGGGGAGCTGTTTTTT
>NA|TRBD2|TRBV7-9|TRBJ2-7|16
CASSLVGREGSYEQYF
TGTGCCAGCAGCTTAGTAGGGCGGGAGGGCTCCTACGAGCAGTACTTC
>NA|TRBD2|TRBV7-2|TRBJ2-3|15
CASSLAGGNRATQYF
TGTGCCAGCAGCTTGGCGGGGGGCAACCGGGCTACGCAGTATTTT
>NA|NA|TRBV12-5|TRBJ2-7|15
CASGLSTTSSYEQYF
TGTGCTAGTGGTTTGTCGACGACTAGTAGCTACGAGCAGTACTTC
>NA|NA|TRBV9|TRBJ1-6|15
CASSVKEAGGSPLHF
TGTGCCAGCAGCGTCAAAGAGGCGGGTGGTTCACCCCTCCACTTT
>NA|NA|TRBV21-1|TRBJ1-6|19
CASSKGRDGILQRGSPLHF
TGTGCCAGCAGCAAAGGTAGAGACGGAATACTACAAAGGGGTTCACCCCTCCACTTT
>NA|TRBD1|TRBV7-2|TRBJ2-7|16
CASSLGRTGGGYEQYF
TGTGCCAGCAGCTTAGGTCGTACAGGGGGCGGATACGAGCAGTACTTC
>many|TRBD1|TRBV7-9|TRBJ2-1|14
CASSLWGQGDEQFF
TGTGCCAGCAGCCTTTGGGGACAGGGTGATGAGCAGTTCTTC
>NA|TRBD1|TRBV5-1|TRBJ1-1|15
CASSSSGTANTEAFF
TGCGCCAGCAGCTCTTCCGGGACAGCGAACACTGAAGCTTTCTTT
>NA|NA|TRBV6-5|TRBJ1-6|15
CASSPGGGGVSPLHF
TGTGCCAGCAGTCCTGGGGGAGGTGGGGTTTCACCCCTCCACTTT